Below, 11 T cell receptor beta chains from the same sample are listed, as sequenced in a study of cytomegalovirus exposure and HLA in healthy donors. Clones were sequenced by immunoSEQ multiplex PCR, and TCRdb holds only the in-frame ones, with some missing. Among roughly 76,000 clones listed, approximately 93% were seen once. The sample consisted of PBMCs. These receptors came from a man between 18 and 29 years old in good health and CMV-seropositive.

This rearrangement joins TRBV6-1 to TRBJ2-1; maybe TRBD2 (6 bases). Looked up from germline, CDR1 is MNHNS and CDR2 is SASEGT. CDR3 length: 14 amino acids. V gave up 3 bases and J gave up 3 bases, with 9 bases separating them. CDR3 sequence (DNA): TGTGCCAGCAGTGAGACGGGGGTCTACAATGAGCAGTTCTTC. Translated, it gives CASSETGVYNEQFF.

The CDR3 nucleotides read TGTGCCAGCAGATCTGGGGCAGGGTCGGTCGAGCAGTACTTC. The encoded protein is CASRSGAGSVEQYF. The J gene is TRBJ2-7, the V gene TRBV27; the D gene is possibly TRBD1 (5 bases). V was cut by 6 bases and J by 6 bases, with 18 bases left in between. CDR1 MNHEY and CDR2 SMNVEV come from the germline V gene (reference sequence). The CDR3 contains 14 residues.

This clone was counted a single time. This sequence joins TRBV19 and TRBJ2-1; tentatively, D is TRBD2 (6 bases). CDR3 length: 14 amino acids. Looked up from germline, CDR1 is LNHDA and CDR2 is SQIVND (reference sequence). The V and J ends lost 1 base and 3 bases respectively, with 7 bases between them. CDR3 protein: CASSIAGVYNEQFF. DNA for the CDR3: TGTGCCAGTAGTATAGCGGGAGTCTACAATGAGCAGTTCTTC. The full variable domain, rest sourced from reference TRBV19 and TRBJ2-1, is DGGITQSPKYLFRKEGQNVTLSCEQNLNHDAMYWYRQDPGQGLRLIYYSQIVNDFQKGDIAEGYSVSREKKESFPLTVTSAQKNPTAFYLCASSIAGVYNEQFFGPGTRLTVL.

The chain uses TRBV9 and TRBJ2-1, with 10 bases fitting TRBD2. This CDR3 contains 19 residues. The V and J ends lost 0 bases and 7 bases, in that order; junction bases with no gene match: 16. Germline-derived CDR1 and CDR2 are SGDLS and YYNGEE. This CDR3 is CASSVEVGGAGGPTNEQFF. In DNA form, the CDR3 reads TGTGCCAGCAGCGTAGAAGTTGGGGGAGCGGGAGGGCCAACAAATGAGCAGTTCTTC.

This chain uses TRBV10-1 with TRBJ1-4, with TRBD1 matching 8 bases. Germline CDR1 is WNHNN and CDR2 is SYGVQD (reference sequence). V lost 3 bases, J lost 5 bases, and 5 bases stayed unmatched. The CDR3 sequence is 15 residues long. Here the CDR3 DNA reads TGCGCCAGCAGTGAAGGACAGGGAATGAATGAAAAACTGTTTTTT. Translation: CASSEGQGMNEKLFF.

The chain links TRBV6-5 to TRBJ1-1; 8 bases are a match to TRBD1. J was trimmed by 4 bases and V by 5 bases; bases with no gene match: 9. From germline, CDR1 is MNHEY and CDR2 SVGAGI. CDR3 size: 15 residues. This CDR3 reads CASSPGQGPGTEAFF. CDR3 coding DNA: TGTGCCAGCAGTCCTGGACAGGGCCCAGGCACTGAAGCTTTCTTT.

This clone was seen once. The chain employs TRBV6-5 and TRBJ2-3; TRBD2 agrees at 7 bases. Germline CDR1 MNHEY, CDR2 SVGAGI. CDR3 length: 16 residues. With 2 bases clipped from V and 0 bases from J, the junction kept 5 bases outside the gene matches. CDR3 bases: TGTGCCAGCAGTTACACTGGGGGAGGGAGCACAGATACGCAGTATTTT. It codes for CASSYTGGGSTDTQYF.

The rearrangement links TRBV6-5 to TRBJ2-2; 7 bases map to TRBD1. The ends lost 0 bases at V and 15 bases at J; junction bases unmatched: 13. There are 15 residues in the CDR3. Germline assignment: CDR1 MNHEY and CDR2 SVGAGI. The CDR3 DNA sequence: TGTGCCAGCAGTTACTCGACAGGGAAAGGACACGAGGTGTTTTTT. Its translation: CASSYSTGKGHEVFF.

The rearrangement links TRBV5-1 to TRBJ2-1; 7 bases align to TRBD2. Germline V gene lookup returns CDR1 SGHRS and CDR2 YFSETQ. After removal of 0 bases from V and 0 bases from J, the junction contained 15 bases not matched to a gene. The CDR3 has 20 residues. The CDR3 DNA sequence: TGCGCCAGCAGCTTGGGCCCACGGCGAGATAGCGGGTTCTCCTACAATGAGCAGTTCTTC. It yields the protein CASSLGPRRDSGFSYNEQFF.

The J gene is TRBJ2-1, the V gene TRBV9; 7 bases match TRBD1. Germline CDR1 is SGDLS and CDR2 is YYNGEE. There are 15 residues in the CDR3. J lost 6 bases, V lost 4 bases, and 10 bases had no gene match. CDR3 protein: CASSSKTGTVNEQFF. As DNA, the CDR3 is TGTGCCAGCAGCTCCAAAACCGGGACAGTCAATGAGCAGTTCTTC.

For the CDR3, the DNA is TGTGCCAGTAGTATGGGGGGGGACACTGAAGCTTTCTTT. It codes for CASSMGGDTEAFF. The genes are TRBV19 and TRBJ1-1; D might be TRBD1 (5 bases). V was shortened by 3 bases and J by 3 bases, with 8 bases between the two germline ends. This CDR3 is built from 13 residues. Germline CDR1 LNHDA, CDR2 SQIVND (reference sequence). The whole variable domain, filled in from reference TRBV19 and TRBJ1-1, reads DGGITQSPKYLFRKEGQNVTLSCEQNLNHDAMYWYRQDPGQGLRLIYYSQIVNDFQKGDIAEGYSVSREKKESFPLTVTSAQKNPTAFYLCASSMGGDTEAFFGQGTRLTVV.